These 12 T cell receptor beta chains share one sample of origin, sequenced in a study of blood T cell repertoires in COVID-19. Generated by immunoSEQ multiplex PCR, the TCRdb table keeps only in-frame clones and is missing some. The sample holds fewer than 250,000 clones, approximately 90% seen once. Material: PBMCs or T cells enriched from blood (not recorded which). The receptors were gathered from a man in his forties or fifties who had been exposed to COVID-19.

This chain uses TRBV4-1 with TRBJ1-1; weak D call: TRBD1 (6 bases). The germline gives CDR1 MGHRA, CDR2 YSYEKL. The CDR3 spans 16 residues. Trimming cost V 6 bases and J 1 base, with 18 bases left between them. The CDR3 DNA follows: TGCGCCAGCAGACCTCCTTTACAGGGACAGAACACTGAAGCTTTCTTT. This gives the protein CASRPPLQGQNTEAFF.

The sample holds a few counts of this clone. The CDR3 here is CASSPEPSGGGTDTQYF. Written as DNA, the CDR3 is TGCGCCAGCAGCCCGGAGCCTAGCGGGGGGGGAACAGATACGCAGTATTTT. The chain is built from TRBV5-1 and TRBJ2-3, with 12 bases matching TRBD2. J lost 3 bases, V lost 4 bases, and 9 bases had no gene match. Germline CDR1 reads SGHRS; CDR2 reads YFSETQ. The CDR3 loop spans 17 amino acids.

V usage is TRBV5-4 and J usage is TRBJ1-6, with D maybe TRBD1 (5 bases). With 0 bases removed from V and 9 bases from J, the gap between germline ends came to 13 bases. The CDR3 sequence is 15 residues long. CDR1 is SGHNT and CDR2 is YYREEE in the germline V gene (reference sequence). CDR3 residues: CASSLAPRGVSPLHF. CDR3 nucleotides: TGTGCCAGCAGCTTGGCTCCCCGGGGGGTTTCACCCCTCCACTTT.

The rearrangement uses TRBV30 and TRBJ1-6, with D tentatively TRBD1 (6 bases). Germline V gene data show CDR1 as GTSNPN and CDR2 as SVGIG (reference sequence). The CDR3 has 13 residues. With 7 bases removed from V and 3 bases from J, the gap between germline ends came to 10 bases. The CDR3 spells CASSDSYNSPLHF. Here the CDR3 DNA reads TGTGCCTCCTCGGACAGCTATAATTCACCCCTCCACTTT.

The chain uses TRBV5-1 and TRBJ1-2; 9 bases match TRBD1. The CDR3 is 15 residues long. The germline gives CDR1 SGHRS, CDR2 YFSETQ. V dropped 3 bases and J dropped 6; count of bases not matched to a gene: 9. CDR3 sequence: CASSSGQGVTDGYTF. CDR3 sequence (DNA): TGCGCCAGCAGCTCGGGACAGGGAGTAACGGATGGCTACACCTTC.

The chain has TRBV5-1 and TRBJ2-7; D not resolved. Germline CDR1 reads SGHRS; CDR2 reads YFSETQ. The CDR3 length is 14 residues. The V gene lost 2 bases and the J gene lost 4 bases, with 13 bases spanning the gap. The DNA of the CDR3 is TGCGCCAGCAGCTTTCGCACGAACTGGTACGAGCAGTACGTC. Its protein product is CASSFRTNWYEQYV.

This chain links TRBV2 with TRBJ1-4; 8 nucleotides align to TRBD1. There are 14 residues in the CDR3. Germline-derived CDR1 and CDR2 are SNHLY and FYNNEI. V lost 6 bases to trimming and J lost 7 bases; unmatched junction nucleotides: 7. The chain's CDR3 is CASSQGALVEKLFF. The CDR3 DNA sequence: TGTGCCAGCAGCCAGGGGGCGCTTGTTGAAAAACTGTTTTTT. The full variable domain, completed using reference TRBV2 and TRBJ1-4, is EPEVTQTPSHQVTQMGQEVILRCVPISNHLYFYWYRQILGQKVEFLVSFYNNEISEKSEIFDDQFSVERPDGSNFTLKIRSTKLEDSAMYFCASSQGALVEKLFFGSGTQLSVL.

This CDR3 is CASSIDRVSTEAFF. The CDR3, as DNA: TGTGCCAGCAGCATCGACAGGGTAAGCACTGAAGCTTTCTTT. The chain links TRBV9 to TRBJ1-1, with 7 bases identical to TRBD1. The V gene's germline CDR1 is SGDLS and CDR2 YYNGEE. The CDR3 length is 14 residues. The V gene end was trimmed by 4 bases and the J gene end by 4 bases; junction bases not matched to a gene: 7.

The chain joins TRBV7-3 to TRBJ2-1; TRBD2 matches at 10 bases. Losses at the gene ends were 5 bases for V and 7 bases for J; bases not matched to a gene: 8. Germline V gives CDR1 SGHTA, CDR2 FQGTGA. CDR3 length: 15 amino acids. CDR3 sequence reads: CASSPELAGRNEQFF. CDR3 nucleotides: TGTGCCAGCAGCCCAGAACTAGCGGGAAGGAATGAGCAGTTCTTC.

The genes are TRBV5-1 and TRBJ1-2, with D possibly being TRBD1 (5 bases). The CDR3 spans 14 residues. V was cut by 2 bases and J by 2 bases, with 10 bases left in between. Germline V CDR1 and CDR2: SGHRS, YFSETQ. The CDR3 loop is CASSFLRANYGYTF. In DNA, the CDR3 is TGCGCCAGCAGCTTCCTCAGGGCCAACTATGGCTACACCTTC.

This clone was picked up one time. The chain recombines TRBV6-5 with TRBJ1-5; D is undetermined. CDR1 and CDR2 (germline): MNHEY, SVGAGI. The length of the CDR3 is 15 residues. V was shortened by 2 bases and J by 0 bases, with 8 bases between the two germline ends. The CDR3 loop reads CASSYRQASNQPQHF. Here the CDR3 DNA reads TGTGCCAGCAGTTACCGCCAGGCTAGCAATCAGCCCCAGCATTTT.

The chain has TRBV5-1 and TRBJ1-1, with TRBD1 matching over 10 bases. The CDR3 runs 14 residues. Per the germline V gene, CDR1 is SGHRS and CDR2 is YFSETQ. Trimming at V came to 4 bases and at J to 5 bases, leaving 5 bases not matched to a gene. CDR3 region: CASSPGQGGTEAFF. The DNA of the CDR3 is TGCGCCAGCAGCCCCGGACAGGGGGGAACTGAAGCTTTCTTT.